Below, 21 T cell receptor beta chains from the same sample are listed, as sequenced in a study of CD8+ T cells in alopecia areata. Following extraction, RNA underwent reverse transcription to cDNA, which served as the sequencing template. The method was immunoSEQ multiplex PCR; TCRdb's version includes in-frame clones alone and lacks a portion of them. The sample shows 150,000 or so clones, under 60% of them seen only once. The sample consisted of CD8+ T cells sorted from blood, taken at week 0. These receptor sequences come from a human donor with alopecia areata.

This clone was seen more than once but under ten times. V is TRBV30 and J is TRBJ1-5; no firm D call. V gave up 2 bases and J gave up 3 bases, with 8 bases separating them. The CDR3 consists of 13 residues. Germline V CDR1 and CDR2: GTSNPN, SVGIG (reference sequence). In DNA, the CDR3 is TGTGCCTGGAGTCAACAGATCAATCAGCCCCAGCATTTT. Its translation is CAWSQQINQPQHF.

This clone was detected a few times. The rearrangement joins TRBV29-1 to TRBJ2-7, with 7 bases that match TRBD1. With V trimmed by 1 base and J by 7 bases, 22 bases remained unmatched. The CDR3 extends over 18 amino acids. The germline gives CDR1 SQVTM, CDR2 ANQGSEA. The CDR3 DNA is TGCAGCGTTGAAGTCCGGCTCTTCGGGACAGCCCCCGAGTGGGAGCAGTACTTC. It specifies CSVEVRLFGTAPEWEQYF.

This clone showed up just once. V and J are TRBV7-9 and TRBJ2-3; maybe TRBD2 (5 bases). Germline V gene sequence: CDR1 SEHNR, CDR2 FQNEAQ (reference sequence). V was trimmed by 5 bases and J by 4 bases, leaving 7 bases between them. This CDR3 contains 12 residues. CDR3 amino acids: CASSLRADTQYF. The CDR3 DNA reads as TGTGCCAGCAGCCTGAGGGCAGATACGCAGTATTTT.

The chain uses TRBV5-6 and TRBJ1-1, with D perhaps TRBD1 (5 bases). Germline-derived CDR1 and CDR2 are SGHDT and YYEEEE. The CDR3 sequence is 13 residues long. Trimming left V 6 bases short and J 5 bases short, with 14 bases between. The CDR3 DNA reads as TGTGCCAGCACAGGCGACTGGGGGACTGAAGCTTTCTTT. Amino acid sequence: CASTGDWGTEAFF.

This chain uses TRBV6-5 with TRBJ1-5; 10 positions agree with TRBD1. The CDR3 extends over 14 amino acids. V shed 5 bases and J 6 bases; nucleotides not matched to a gene: 4. Germline V CDR1 and CDR2: MNHEY, SVGAGI. The DNA of the CDR3 is TGTGCCAGCAGTGAAGGGACAGGGGTTCAGCCCCAGCATTTT. Amino acids: CASSEGTGVQPQHF.

This chain connects TRBV6-6 to TRBJ1-6; D unclear. Germline V gives CDR1 MNHNY, CDR2 SVGAGI (reference sequence). The CDR3 is made up of 16 amino acids. Trimming left V 0 bases short and J 9 bases short, with 15 bases between. The CDR3 reads CASSYSIAQQLSPLHF. The CDR3 DNA sequence: TGTGCCAGCAGTTACTCGATCGCACAGCAACTTTCACCCCTCCACTTT.

This rearrangement joins TRBV19 to TRBJ2-7, with a tentative D call TRBD1 (5 bases). The germline V gene encodes CDR1 LNHDA and CDR2 SQIVND (reference sequence). The CDR3 runs 12 residues. Trimming shortened V by 4 bases and J by 3 bases, and 7 bases separated the two germline ends. As DNA, the CDR3 is TGTGCCAGTAGTACAGGGAACTACGAGCAGTACTTC. Translated: CASSTGNYEQYF.

The chain carries TRBV20-1 and TRBJ2-1; no clear D gene. CDR1 is DFQATT and CDR2 is SNEGSKA in the germline V gene (reference sequence). There are 11 residues in the CDR3. Trimming took off 6 bases at V and 2 bases at J, with 5 bases between the two ends. The CDR3 sequence is CSAATYNEQFF. The CDR3 region has the DNA TGCAGTGCCGCCACCTACAATGAGCAGTTCTTC.

This clone was counted a few times. The chain links TRBV11-3 to TRBJ2-4; D gene unclear. The CDR3 is made up of 17 amino acids. CDR1 and CDR2 from the germline V gene are SGHNT and YENEEA. Trimming cost V 0 bases and J 0 bases, with 12 bases left between them. The CDR3 protein is CASSLDSGSGAKNIQYF. The CDR3 region has the DNA TGTGCCAGCAGCTTAGACTCAGGAAGTGGAGCCAAAAACATTCAGTACTTC.

V and J are TRBV4-3 and TRBJ2-5; D may correspond to TRBD1 or TRBD2 (5 bases each). From germline, CDR1 is LGHNA and CDR2 YSLEER. This CDR3 is built from 16 residues. The ends were cut back, 3 bases at V and 0 bases at J, with 14 bases in the middle. CDR3 nucleotides: TGCGCCAGCAGCCAGGGAACTTGGGGGAACCAAGAGACCCAGTACTTC. Its protein is CASSQGTWGNQETQYF.

This clone was picked up a small number of times. The chain couples TRBV27 to TRBJ2-1; D is ambiguous. The ends were cut back, 11 bases at V and 0 bases at J, with 5 bases in the middle. CDR3 length equals 11 residues. Germline CDR1 is MNHEY and CDR2 is SMNVEV (reference sequence). The CDR3 DNA is TGTGCCGTTGCCTCCTACAATGAGCAGTTCTTC. Protein sequence: CAVASYNEQFF.

V gene TRBV7-6 combines with J gene TRBJ1-1; TRBD1 aligns across 7 bases. The CDR3 length is 14 residues. The V segment lost 5 bases and the J segment 4 bases; nucleotides outside the gene matches: 7. CDR1 and CDR2 (germline): SGHVS, FNYEAQ. The CDR3 bases are TGTGCCAGCAGCGGACGACAGGGTATCACTGAAGCTTTCTTT. This encodes CASSGRQGITEAFF. Based on the CDR3 plus reference TRBV7-6 and TRBJ1-1, the full variable domain is GAGVSQSPRYKVTKRGQDVALRCDPISGHVSLYWYRQALGQGPEFLTYFNYEAQQDKSGLPNDRFSAERPEGSISTLTIQRTEQRDSAMYRCASSGRQGITEAFFGQGTRLTVV.

The rearrangement uses TRBV15 and TRBJ1-1; D possibly corresponds to TRBD1 (5 bases). With 11 bases removed from V and 1 base from J, the gap between germline ends came to 14 bases. CDR1 LNHNV and CDR2 YYDKDF come from the germline V gene (reference sequence). The length of the CDR3 is 13 residues. The CDR3 bases are TGTGCCGTCGGAGATGGACAGAACACTGAAGCTTTCTTT. Amino acid sequence: CAVGDGQNTEAFF.

This clone appeared a single time. The V gene is TRBV5-1, the J gene TRBJ2-5, with TRBD1 identical over 7 bases. CDR1 is SGHRS, CDR2 YFSETQ, per germline. The junction had 6 bases not matched to a gene; V was cut back by 2 bases and J by 2 bases. The CDR3 runs 15 residues. CDR3 amino acids: CASSFAGGGQETQYF. The CDR3 DNA follows: TGCGCCAGCAGCTTCGCAGGGGGTGGTCAAGAGACCCAGTACTTC.

This clone has a handful of counts. J is TRBJ1-1 and V is TRBV9, with a tentative D call TRBD1 (5 bases). V lost 4 bases and J lost 5, with 12 bases in between. The CDR3 length is 13 residues. Germline V gene lookup returns CDR1 SGDLS and CDR2 YYNGEE. The CDR3 reads CASSLDTSTEAFF. DNA for the CDR3: TGTGCCAGCAGCCTGGACACATCTACTGAAGCTTTCTTT.

The gene calls are TRBV7-9 and TRBJ1-2, with D hard to call. Trimming took 4 bases from V and 0 from J, leaving 6 bases between them. The germline CDR1 and CDR2 sequences are SEHNR and FQNEAQ (reference sequence). The CDR3 runs to 13 residues. The chain's CDR3 is CASSSTSNYGYTF. The CDR3 DNA follows: TGTGCCAGCAGCTCAACATCTAACTATGGCTACACCTTC.

The chain couples TRBV9 to TRBJ2-6; weak D call: TRBD2 (5 bases). V lost 3 bases to trimming and J lost 1 base, with 11 bases between them. Germline CDR1 reads SGDLS; CDR2 reads YYNGEE. This CDR3 is 16 amino acids long. As DNA, the CDR3 is TGTGCCAGCAGCGGCTCTCGGGAATCTGGGGCCAACGTCCTGACTTTC. Its protein is CASSGSRESGANVLTF.

The chain carries TRBV7-8 and TRBJ1-1, with D possibly matching TRBD1 (5 bases). Germline V gives CDR1 SGHVS, CDR2 FQNEAQ. V shed 1 base and J shed 2 bases, with 14 bases lying between them. The CDR3 runs to 16 residues. CDR3 protein: CASSLVGEGRNTEAFF. The CDR3 DNA follows: TGTGCCAGCAGCTTAGTAGGGGAGGGCCGTAACACTGAAGCTTTCTTT.

The chain links TRBV7-9 to TRBJ2-5; unclear D gene. Per germline, CDR1 SEHNR and CDR2 FQNEAQ (reference sequence). V dropped 4 bases and J dropped 1 base, with 7 bases sitting between them. This CDR3 is built from 13 residues. The DNA for the CDR3 is TGTGCCAGCAGCTCCCCCCGCCAAGAGACCCAGTACTTC. Encoded protein: CASSSPRQETQYF.

This clone was counted a few times. The gene calls are TRBV14 and TRBJ2-5; a possible D gene is TRBD2 (6 bases). From germline, CDR1 is SGHDN and CDR2 FVKESK. The CDR3 consists of 13 residues. V dropped 2 bases and J dropped 3 bases, with 7 bases sitting between them. The CDR3 loop is CASSQWGEETQYF. DNA of the CDR3: TGTGCCAGCAGCCAATGGGGGGAAGAGACCCAGTACTTC.

The chain has TRBV2 and TRBJ2-1, with D unresolved. Germline lookup yields CDR1 SNHLY and CDR2 FYNNEI. Trimming removed 0 bases at V and 11 bases at J, with 8 bases between. This CDR3 contains 12 residues. CDR3 in amino acids: CASSEAKGQQFF. In DNA form, the CDR3 reads TGTGCCAGCAGTGAAGCGAAGGGCCAGCAGTTCTTC.